A selection of T cell receptor beta chains follows, all from one sample in a study of identical twins. TCRdb called the 5' RACE reads again in MiXCR, with one record for every CDR3 protein. The sample holds about 220,000 distinct CDR3 sequences, 6.5% seen once. This sample also belongs to another study, concerning T cells expressing NK-cell markers.

The sample was CD8+ T cells sorted from blood. These receptors originate from a woman aged 18-30 years in good health. Both conserved end residues are trimmed from each CDR3. The order of the fields is CDR3 length, V gene, CDR3 protein.

cdr3_length: 11; v_call: TRBV9; cdr3_aa: ASSDDSLGEQY
cdr3_length: 16; v_call: TRBV3-1; cdr3_aa: ASSHLNSGGTNTGELF
cdr3_length: 14; v_call: TRBV19; cdr3_aa: ASSNLRDRVFAEAF
cdr3_length: 13; v_call: TRBV7-9; cdr3_aa: ASSLRREKTDGYT
cdr3_length: 13; v_call: TRBV11-2; cdr3_aa: ASSNGRTDTDTQY
cdr3_length: 13; v_call: TRBV7-9; cdr3_aa: ASRPPLKGDTEAF
cdr3_length: 10; v_call: TRBV5-8; cdr3_aa: ASSLIGYKAF
cdr3_length: 13; v_call: TRBV14; cdr3_aa: ASSLGASGGETQY
cdr3_length: 13; v_call: TRBV15; cdr3_aa: ATSRVGDRGHIQY
cdr3_length: 13; v_call: TRBV11-2; cdr3_aa: ASSFGRGEVDTQY
cdr3_length: 14; v_call: TRBV4-1; cdr3_aa: ASSQAGTGVPYEQY
cdr3_length: 13; v_call: TRBV5-1; cdr3_aa: ASSSWSGPRSEAF
cdr3_length: 12; v_call: TRBV9; cdr3_aa: ASSGRTSQETQY
cdr3_length: 11; v_call: TRBV10-3; cdr3_aa: AIKKSAPYEQY
cdr3_length: 13; v_call: TRBV7-9; cdr3_aa: ASSSPGQGGTEAF
cdr3_length: 13; v_call: TRBV6-2/TRBV6-3; cdr3_aa: ASSPSGTRGSEQF
cdr3_length: 13; v_call: TRBV29-1; cdr3_aa: SVSGTHDYTGELF
cdr3_length: 14; v_call: TRBV13; cdr3_aa: ASSLGIGGRSYEQY
cdr3_length: 10; v_call: TRBV7-9; cdr3_aa: ASSLGYYEQY
cdr3_length: 13; v_call: TRBV29-1; cdr3_aa: SAGTSGRAGYEQY
cdr3_length: 15; v_call: TRBV9; cdr3_aa: ASSGPRQGGDPDTQY
cdr3_length: 9; v_call: TRBV12-5; cdr3_aa: ASGQSVEQF
cdr3_length: 15; v_call: TRBV12-5; cdr3_aa: ASGLGPGGQTAYEQY
cdr3_length: 15; v_call: TRBV6-1; cdr3_aa: ASSLRRTALAKNIQY
cdr3_length: 12; v_call: TRBV6-1; cdr3_aa: ASSPKALNTEAF
cdr3_length: 13; v_call: TRBV7-2; cdr3_aa: ASSLISGGNYEQY
cdr3_length: 13; v_call: TRBV19; cdr3_aa: ASSIQGPANYGYT
cdr3_length: 13; v_call: TRBV14; cdr3_aa: ASSHLGQGLNEQF
cdr3_length: 12; v_call: TRBV19; cdr3_aa: ASLSTAPTGEQF